This entry lists 27 T cell receptor beta chains sequenced from one sample in a study of blood T cell repertoires in COVID-19. Assay: immunoSEQ multiplex PCR; the TCRdb copy retains only in-frame clones and omits some. The sample lists over 85,000 clones, around 87% seen once, with less than 20% in the top ten. The sample taken for sequencing was peripheral blood. These receptors were obtained from a human donor in a cohort sampled during active COVID-19.

V gene TRBV18 combines with J gene TRBJ1-4, with 8 bases fitting TRBD1. J gave up 13 bases and V 5 bases, and 18 bases lay outside the gene matches. The CDR3 consists of 16 residues. Germline loops: CDR1 KGHSH, CDR2 LQKENI. As DNA, the CDR3 is TGTGCCAGCTCAGCTGCACAGGGGGGACAACTGAAAACACTGTTTTTT. Protein: CASSAAQGGQLKTLFF.

This clone was seen a few times. V gene TRBV12-5 combines with J gene TRBJ1-2; D is perhaps TRBD1 (6 bases). Germline CDR1 is LGHNT and CDR2 is FRNRAP. The CDR3 extends over 13 amino acids. V lost 2 bases to trimming and J lost 6 bases, with 10 bases between them. CDR3 coding DNA: TGTGCTAGTGGTTTGCAGGGGATAGATGGCTACACCTTC. Its protein is CASGLQGIDGYTF.

The gene calls are TRBV6-6 and TRBJ1-5; a possible D gene is TRBD1 (6 bases). Trimming took 4 bases from V and 10 from J, leaving 8 bases between them. Germline V lookup: CDR1 MNHNY, CDR2 SVGAGI (reference sequence). This CDR3 is 11 amino acids long. The CDR3, as DNA: TGTGCCAGCAGTTCGGGGGGCCCCCAGCATTTT. Translated, it gives CASSSGGPQHF.

CDR3 residues: CASSLHHRTGMETQYF. CDR3 sequence (DNA): TGTGCCAGCAGCCTACATCACCGGACAGGGATGGAGACCCAGTACTTC. The V gene is TRBV21-1, the J gene TRBJ2-5; the table's D call, TRBD1, was not checked against the DNA. TRBV21-1 has pseudogene status. CDR3 length: 16 residues.

This clone was recorded a few times. CDR3 nucleotide sequence: TGTGCCAGTAGTAGACGGACAGGGGGATACACCGGGGAGCTGTTTTTT. Its translation is CASSRRTGGYTGELFF. The chain has TRBV19 and TRBJ2-2; TRBD1 matches at 10 bases. Losses at the gene ends were 4 bases for V and 3 bases for J; bases not matched to a gene: 5. The CDR3 length is 16 residues. Germline CDR1 LNHDA, CDR2 SQIVND (reference sequence).

This chain uses TRBV29-1 with TRBJ2-2; D might be TRBD2 (5 bases). The ends were cut back, 5 bases at V and 5 bases at J, with 12 bases in the middle. The CDR3 contains 13 residues. CDR1 and CDR2 from the germline V gene are SQVTM and ANQGSEA. DNA for the CDR3: TGCAGCGTTTCGCTAGCTGGGACCGGGGAGCTGTTTTTT. Protein sequence: CSVSLAGTGELFF.

The V and J genes are TRBV23-1 and TRBJ2-7, with 7 positions matching TRBD2. TRBV23-1 is given ORF status, its function remaining uncertain. The junction had 12 bases not matched to a gene; V was cut back by 4 bases and J by 0 bases. The CDR3 consists of 17 residues. CDR3 sequence reads: CASSPRSGSGPSYEQYF. In nucleotides, the CDR3 is TGCGCCAGCAGTCCAAGGAGTGGTAGCGGGCCCTCCTACGAGCAGTACTTC.

The chain recombines TRBV3-1 (or the pseudogene TRBV3-2) with TRBJ1-2; D is perhaps TRBD1 (5 bases). Germline assignment: CDR1 LGHDT and CDR2 YNNKEL (reference sequence). This CDR3 contains 14 residues. Between the trimmed V and J ends, which lost 5 bases and 3 bases, there was a span of 13 bases. The CDR3 reads CASSVPGGDYGYTF. The CDR3 region has the DNA TGTGCCAGCAGCGTTCCGGGGGGAGACTATGGCTACACCTTC.

This chain links TRBV10-3 with TRBJ2-1, with 14 positions matching TRBD2. CDR1 is ENHRY and CDR2 is SYGVKD in the germline V gene. V lost 8 bases, J lost 6 bases, and 12 bases stayed unmatched. The CDR3 is 17 amino acids. CDR3 sequence: CAISSGGLAGDPNEQFF. CDR3 bases: TGTGCCATCTCTAGCGGGGGACTAGCGGGGGACCCCAATGAGCAGTTCTTC.

The J gene is TRBJ2-3, the V gene TRBV25-1; TRBD1 matches at 8 bases. This CDR3 has 16 amino acids. The V gene's germline CDR1 is MGHDK and CDR2 SYGVNS. The V gene end was trimmed by 1 base and the J gene end by 3 bases; junction bases not matched to a gene: 6. The CDR3 region has the DNA TGTGCCAGCAGTGAATTGGGGACAGGTTCTACAGATACGCAGTATTTT. Protein sequence: CASSELGTGSTDTQYF.

The chain uses TRBV5-1 and TRBJ2-1; TRBD1 matches at 8 bases. Germline lookup yields CDR1 SGHRS and CDR2 YFSETQ. The CDR3 spans 15 residues. The J segment lost 12 bases and the V segment lost 0 bases, leaving 11 bases of the junction unmatched. DNA for the CDR3: TGCGCCAGCAGCTTGGTGGGGACAGGATCCCGGGGGCAGTTCTTC. Translating gives CASSLVGTGSRGQFF.

This clone was recorded only once. This chain uses TRBV7-2 with TRBJ1-6, with 8 nucleotides matching TRBD1. V shed 5 bases, J shed 7 bases, and the junction held 7 bases outside the gene matches. The CDR3 contains 15 residues. Germline V lookup: CDR1 SGHTA, CDR2 FQGNSA. Here the CDR3 reads CASSARQGPNSPLHF. The CDR3 DNA sequence: TGTGCCAGCAGCGCCCGACAGGGGCCCAATTCACCCCTCCACTTT.

This clone has more than one count but fewer than ten. The V gene is TRBV5-5, the J gene TRBJ1-2, with D maybe TRBD1 (5 bases). Trimming took 0 bases from V and 8 from J, leaving 20 bases between them. Germline values: CDR1 SGHKS, CDR2 YYEKEE (reference sequence). CDR3 size: 16 residues. CDR3 DNA sequence: TGTGCCAGCAGCTTGGGTCGTTCGGGGGATCTGGAAGGCTACACCTTC. Amino acids: CASSLGRSGDLEGYTF.

CDR3 sequence (DNA): TGCGCCAGCAGCCGGGGGGAAATTTCACCCCTCCACTTT. This gives the protein CASSRGEISPLHF. This chain connects TRBV5-1 to TRBJ1-6; the D gene is possibly TRBD1 (5 bases). V lost 4 bases and J lost 9, with 11 bases in between. The germline V gene has CDR1 SGHRS and CDR2 YFSETQ. CDR3 size: 13 residues.

Here the CDR3 DNA reads TGTGCCAGCAGCTTAGCGGGGCCAGGGTCGACCTTC. It codes for CASSLAGPGSTF. This sequence joins TRBV7-2 and TRBJ1-2, with D perhaps TRBD1 (5 bases). Germline V gives CDR1 SGHTA, CDR2 FQGNSA. The CDR3 loop spans 12 amino acids. Trimming shortened V by 0 bases and J by 14 bases, and 13 bases separated the two germline ends.

The gene calls are TRBV7-2 and TRBJ1-6; D uncertain. The CDR3 has 14 amino acids. From germline, CDR1 is SGHTA and CDR2 FQGNSA. V was trimmed by 1 base and J by 10 bases, leaving 11 bases between them. Here the CDR3 DNA reads TGTGCCAGCAGCTTAGTAGAGGGTGAATCACCCCTCCACTTT. Translating gives CASSLVEGESPLHF.

This chain connects TRBV2 to TRBJ2-2, with 8 bases aligning to TRBD1. J was trimmed by 1 base and V by 6 bases; bases with no gene match: 7. CDR1 and CDR2 from the germline V gene are SNHLY and FYNNEI. The CDR3 totals 16 residues. CDR3 residues: CASRDDRGLNTGELFF. The CDR3 DNA is TGTGCCAGCAGGGACGACAGGGGTTTGAACACCGGGGAGCTGTTTTTT.

This sequence joins TRBV28 and TRBJ1-2; D is unclear. Trimming shortened V by 5 bases and J by 5 bases, and 9 bases separated the two germline ends. CDR1 is MDHEN and CDR2 is SYDVKM in the germline V gene. The CDR3 is made up of 12 amino acids. The CDR3 spells CASSVRRYGYTF. The CDR3 region has the DNA TGTGCCAGCAGTGTACGGAGGTATGGCTACACCTTC.

The chain combines TRBV4-3 with TRBJ1-1; D not resolved. This CDR3 region has 14 residues. Trimming left V 0 bases short and J 6 bases short, with 11 bases between. Germline CDR1 LGHNA, CDR2 YSLEER. The CDR3 sequence: CASSQDRSGSEAFF. The CDR3 DNA reads as TGCGCCAGCAGCCAAGATCGGTCAGGATCTGAAGCTTTCTTT.

The genes are TRBV5-1 and TRBJ2-3; D possibly corresponds to TRBD2 (6 bases). V was cut by 4 bases and J by 0 bases, with 15 bases left in between. Germline CDR1 reads SGHRS; CDR2 reads YFSETQ. The length of the CDR3 is 16 residues. The CDR3 DNA is TGCGCCAGCAGCGCCTTTATCGGGGGTAGCACAGATACGCAGTATTTT. It encodes CASSAFIGGSTDTQYF.

The rearrangement joins TRBV18 to TRBJ1-4; possibly TRBD1 for D (6 bases). Trimming shortened V by 0 bases and J by 3 bases, and 11 bases separated the two germline ends. The CDR3 totals 16 residues. Per the germline V gene, CDR1 is KGHSH and CDR2 is LQKENI. The DNA for the CDR3 is TGTGCCAGCTCACCACCCATCCGGACAGCTAATGAAAAACTGTTTTTT. This translates into CASSPPIRTANEKLFF.

The genes are TRBV12-3 or TRBV12-4 and TRBJ2-3; D not certain. The CDR3 has 12 residues. V lost 7 bases and J 6 bases, leaving 11 bases between the germline ends. The CDR3 reads CASNRVGDTQYF. The CDR3 DNA is TGTGCCAGCAATCGAGTCGGGGATACGCAGTATTTT.

CDR3 residues: CTSRRQGAYEQYF. CDR3 DNA: TGCACCAGCAGACGACAGGGGGCCTACGAGCAGTACTTC. J is TRBJ2-7 and V is TRBV1; TRBD1 is taken as the D call from the table, unchecked against the DNA. TRBV1 counts as a pseudogene. The CDR3 sequence is 13 residues long.

The chain joins TRBV28 to TRBJ1-5, with D uncertain. Trimming took 7 bases from V and 4 from J, leaving 20 bases between them. The CDR3 covers 16 residues. CDR1 MDHEN and CDR2 SYDVKM come from the germline V gene. CDR3 region: CASKLEGRPTNQPQHF. The CDR3 nucleotides are TGTGCCAGCAAACTTGAAGGCAGGCCGACAAATCAGCCCCAGCATTTT.

This chain uses TRBV7-9 with TRBJ2-3; 11 nucleotides line up with TRBD2. The length of the CDR3 is 15 residues. The J segment lost 1 base and the V segment lost 5 bases, leaving 2 bases of the junction unmatched. Germline V gene data show CDR1 as SEHNR and CDR2 as FQNEAQ (reference sequence). The CDR3 DNA reads TGTGCCAGCAGCATACTAGCGGGAGGCACAGATACGCAGTATTTT. The encoded protein is CASSILAGGTDTQYF. The complete variable domain, with remaining parts taken from reference TRBV7-9 and TRBJ2-3, reads DTGVSQNPRHKITKRGQNVTFRCDPISEHNRLYWYRQTLGQGPEFLTYFQNEAQLEKSRLLSDRFSAERPKGSFSTLEIQRTEQGDSAMYLCASSILAGGTDTQYFGPGTRLTVL.

V gene TRBV29-1 combines with J gene TRBJ2-7; TRBD2 is a possible D gene (6 bases). Germline V CDR1 and CDR2: SQVTM, ANQGSEA. The CDR3 is made up of 12 amino acids. Deletions cut 5 bases from V and 0 bases from J, with 8 bases between. In nucleotides, the CDR3 is TGCAGCGTTCACGGGAGCTCCTACGAGCAGTACTTC. Translation gives CSVHGSSYEQYF.

The genes are TRBV2 and TRBJ1-1, with no clear D. Germline-derived CDR1 and CDR2 are SNHLY and FYNNEI. The germline V and J ends were trimmed by 7 bases and 3 bases, with 18 bases remaining between them. The CDR3 is made up of 15 amino acids. CDR3 DNA: TGTGCCAGCATCGGACTCCTGCTAGGACACACTGAAGCTTTCTTT. Residues: CASIGLLLGHTEAFF.